The sample holds many counts of the clone carrying this TCR beta chain. Each ophthalmopathy patient scored at least 3 on the Clinical Activity Score and at least 4 on NOSPECS grade, with duration under 3 months. The sample belongs to a study of T cells in Graves' hyperthyroidism and ophthalmopathy. In the study overall: Any treatment followed the collection of peripheral blood at initial diagnosis.

The CDR3 length is 15 residues. V was pared by 3 bases and J by 1 base, with 5 bases of the junction left unmatched. Germline V gene data show CDR1 as MNHEY and CDR2 as SMNVEV (reference sequence). Regions amplified from RNA transcripts were the TCR beta CDR3 regions. Using the HTBI primer set, a first-round RT-PCR was run on the TCR CDR3. Via MiXCR, TCRdb re-called the multiplex PCR reads, giving one row per CDR3 protein. The profile covers a few hundred thousand distinct CDR3 sequences, with roughly 15% appearing a single time and around 19% taken by the ten largest. The gene calls are TRBV27 and TRBJ1-1; TRBD1 matches 7 bases. The TCR was taken from a woman aged 30 to 39 with Graves' ophthalmopathy. The sequenced sample was blood. CDR3 in DNA: TGTGCCAGCAGTTTTCGACGACAGGGGAACACTGAAGCTTTCTTT. Translated: CASSFRRQGNTEAFF.